This T cell receptor (beta chain) was recorded in a study of glioma-infiltrating T cells. Germline V lookup: CDR1 MNHEY, CDR2 SVGEGT. Trimming cost V 0 bases and J 6 bases, with 9 bases left between them. This CDR3 is 14 amino acids long. Amplification of TCR alpha and beta CDR3 regions from RNA used iRepertoire nested multiplex PCR. TCRdb processed the multiplex PCR reads anew with MiXCR; each CDR3 protein has one entry. Here the sample spans about 400,000 distinct CDR3 sequences, around 38% being singletons. At least ten counts were recorded for this clonotype. V usage is TRBV6-2 or TRBV6-3 and J usage is TRBJ1-5; maybe TRBD1 (6 bases). The specimen was glioma tissue, nonneoplastic brain tissue, or PBMCs (not recorded which). The clonotype was recovered from a human donor with low-grade glioma or glioblastoma, undergoing nonglioma brain surgery, or in good health (not recorded which). The CDR3 bases are TGTGCCAGCAGTTACTCGGGACAAGGTCAGCCCCAGCATTTT. Its translation is CASSYSGQGQPQHF.